This TCR beta chain was obtained from a study of cytomegalovirus exposure and HLA in healthy donors. In the PCR, 60 Vbeta and 13 Jbeta primers were used. Some clones are missing from TCRdb's copy, which holds only in-frame ones; the method was immunoSEQ multiplex PCR. The sample shows around 160,000 clones, around 80% of them seen only once. This clone was counted a few times. The TCR comes from a woman between 35 and 50 years old in good health and CMV-seronegative. The sample taken for sequencing was PBMCs.

CDR3: CASSIDRNSYNEQFF. The CDR3 DNA follows: TGTGCCAGCAGCATTGACAGGAACTCCTACAATGAGCAGTTCTTC. V and J are TRBV6-1 and TRBJ2-1; D is perhaps TRBD1 (6 bases). This CDR3 spans 15 amino acids. Germline V gene sequence: CDR1 MNHNS, CDR2 SASEGT. Trimming removed 6 bases from V and 0 bases from J, with 12 bases in between.